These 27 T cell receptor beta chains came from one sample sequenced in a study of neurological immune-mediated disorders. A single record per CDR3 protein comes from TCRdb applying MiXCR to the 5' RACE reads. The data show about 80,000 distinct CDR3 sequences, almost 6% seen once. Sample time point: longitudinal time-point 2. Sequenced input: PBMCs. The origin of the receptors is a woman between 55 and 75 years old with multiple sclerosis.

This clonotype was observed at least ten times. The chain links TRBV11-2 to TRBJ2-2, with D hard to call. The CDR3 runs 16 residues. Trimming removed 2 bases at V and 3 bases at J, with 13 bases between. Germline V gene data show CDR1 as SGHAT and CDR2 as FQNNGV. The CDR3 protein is CASSLSPRTHTGELFF. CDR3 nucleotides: TGTGCCAGCAGCTTAAGCCCCCGGACCCACACCGGGGAGCTGTTTTTT.

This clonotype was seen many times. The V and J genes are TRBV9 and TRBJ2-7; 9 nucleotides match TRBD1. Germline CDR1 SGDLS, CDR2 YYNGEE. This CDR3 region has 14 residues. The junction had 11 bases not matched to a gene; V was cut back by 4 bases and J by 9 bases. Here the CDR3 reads CASSTDRGTRGQYF. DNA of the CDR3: TGTGCCAGCAGCACGGACAGGGGAACCCGAGGGCAGTACTTC.

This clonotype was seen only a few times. CDR3 nucleotide sequence: TGTGCCAGCAGTGTGCGACCCTACGAGCAGTACTTC. This sequence encodes CASSVRPYEQYF. V usage is TRBV6-1 and J usage is TRBJ2-7; no reliable D call. Germline V lookup: CDR1 MNHNS, CDR2 SASEGT. The CDR3 is 12 residues long. The germline V and J ends were trimmed by 4 bases and 2 bases, with 6 bases remaining between them.

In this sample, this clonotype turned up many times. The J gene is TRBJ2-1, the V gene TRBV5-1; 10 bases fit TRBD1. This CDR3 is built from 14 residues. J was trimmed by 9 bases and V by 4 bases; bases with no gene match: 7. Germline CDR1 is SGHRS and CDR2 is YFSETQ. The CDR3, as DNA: TGCGCCAGCAGCGCGAGGACAGGGGGGAGTGAGCAGTTCTTC. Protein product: CASSARTGGSEQFF. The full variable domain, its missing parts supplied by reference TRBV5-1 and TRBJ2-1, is KAGVTQTPRYLIKTRGQQVTLSCSPISGHRSVSWYQQTPGQGLQFLFEYFSETQRNKGNFPGRFSGRQFSNSRSEMNVSTLELGDSALYLCASSARTGGSEQFFGPGTRLTVL.

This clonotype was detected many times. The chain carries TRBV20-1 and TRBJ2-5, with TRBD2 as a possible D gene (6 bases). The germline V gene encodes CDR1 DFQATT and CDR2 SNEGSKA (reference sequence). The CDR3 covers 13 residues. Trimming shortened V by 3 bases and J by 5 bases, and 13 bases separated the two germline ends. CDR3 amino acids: CSARVAGLETQYF. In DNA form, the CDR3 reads TGCAGTGCTAGGGTCGCGGGGTTGGAGACCCAGTACTTC.

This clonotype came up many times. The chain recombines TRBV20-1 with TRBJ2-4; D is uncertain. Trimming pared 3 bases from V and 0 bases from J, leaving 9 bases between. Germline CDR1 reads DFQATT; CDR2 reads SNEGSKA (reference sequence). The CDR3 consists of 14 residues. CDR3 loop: CSASLNLAKNIQYF. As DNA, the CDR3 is TGCAGTGCTAGCCTTAATCTAGCCAAAAACATTCAGTACTTC.

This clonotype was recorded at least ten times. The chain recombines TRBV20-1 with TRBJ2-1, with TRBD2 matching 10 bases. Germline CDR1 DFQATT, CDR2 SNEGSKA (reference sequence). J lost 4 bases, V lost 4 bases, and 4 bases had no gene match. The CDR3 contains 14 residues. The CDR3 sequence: CSAIAGGGYNEQFF. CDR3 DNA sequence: TGCAGTGCTATAGCGGGGGGTGGGTACAATGAGCAGTTCTTC.

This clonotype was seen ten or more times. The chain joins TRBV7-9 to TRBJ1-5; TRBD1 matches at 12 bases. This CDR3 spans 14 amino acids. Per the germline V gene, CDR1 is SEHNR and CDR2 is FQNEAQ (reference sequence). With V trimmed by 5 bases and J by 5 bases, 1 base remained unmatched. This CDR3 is CASSGTGGDQPQHF. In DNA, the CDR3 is TGTGCCAGCAGCGGGACAGGGGGCGATCAGCCCCAGCATTTT. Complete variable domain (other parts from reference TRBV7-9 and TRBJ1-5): DTGVSQNPRHKITKRGQNVTFRCDPISEHNRLYWYRQTLGQGPEFLTYFQNEAQLEKSRLLSDRFSAERPKGSFSTLEIQRTEQGDSAMYLCASSGTGGDQPQHFGDGTRLSIL.

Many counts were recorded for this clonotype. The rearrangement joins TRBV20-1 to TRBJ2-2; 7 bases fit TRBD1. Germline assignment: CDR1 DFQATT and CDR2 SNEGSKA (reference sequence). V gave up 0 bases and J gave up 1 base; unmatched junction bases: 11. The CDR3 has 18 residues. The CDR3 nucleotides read TGCAGTGCTAGAGATCCCCCCAGGACAGGCAAGAACACCGGGGAGCTGTTTTTT. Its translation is CSARDPPRTGKNTGELFF.

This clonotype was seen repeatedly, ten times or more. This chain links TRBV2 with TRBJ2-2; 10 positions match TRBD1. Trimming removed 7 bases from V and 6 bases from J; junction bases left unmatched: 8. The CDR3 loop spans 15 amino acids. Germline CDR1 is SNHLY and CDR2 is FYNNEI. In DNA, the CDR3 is TGTGCCAGCATGACCGGGACAGGGGTGTCCGGGGAGCTGTTTTTT. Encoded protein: CASMTGTGVSGELFF.

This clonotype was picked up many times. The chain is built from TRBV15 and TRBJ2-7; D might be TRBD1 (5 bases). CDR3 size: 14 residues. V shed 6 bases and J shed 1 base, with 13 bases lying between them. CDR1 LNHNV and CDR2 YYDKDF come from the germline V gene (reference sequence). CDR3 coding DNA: TGTGCCACCAGAAAATGGGGCGATTCCTACGAGCAGTACTTC. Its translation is CATRKWGDSYEQYF.

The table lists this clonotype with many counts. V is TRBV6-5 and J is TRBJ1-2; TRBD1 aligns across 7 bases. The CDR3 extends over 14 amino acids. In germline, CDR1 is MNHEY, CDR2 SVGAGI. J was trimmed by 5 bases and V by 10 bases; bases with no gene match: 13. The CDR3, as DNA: TGTGCCACAAGGGGGCTAGGGGCCTCTTATGGCTACACCTTC. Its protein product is CATRGLGASYGYTF.

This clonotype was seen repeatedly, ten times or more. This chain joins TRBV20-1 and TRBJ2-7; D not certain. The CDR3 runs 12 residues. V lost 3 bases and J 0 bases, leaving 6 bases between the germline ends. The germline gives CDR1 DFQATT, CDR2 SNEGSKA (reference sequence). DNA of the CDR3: TGCAGTGCTAGGTCTGACTCCTACGAGCAGTACTTC. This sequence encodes CSARSDSYEQYF.

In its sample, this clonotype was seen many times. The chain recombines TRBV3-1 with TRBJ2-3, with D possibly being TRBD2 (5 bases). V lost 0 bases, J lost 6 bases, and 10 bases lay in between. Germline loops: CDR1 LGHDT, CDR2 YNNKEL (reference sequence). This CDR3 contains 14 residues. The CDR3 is CASSQDYRGDTQYF. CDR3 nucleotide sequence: TGTGCCAGCAGCCAAGACTACCGGGGTGATACGCAGTATTTT.

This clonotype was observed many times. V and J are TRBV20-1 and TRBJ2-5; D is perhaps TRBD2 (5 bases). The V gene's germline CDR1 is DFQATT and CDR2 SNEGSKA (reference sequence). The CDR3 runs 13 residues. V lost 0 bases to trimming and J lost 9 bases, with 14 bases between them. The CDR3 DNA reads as TGCAGTGCTAGAGATCCCCGGGGTTTGGCCCAGTACTTC. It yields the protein CSARDPRGLAQYF.

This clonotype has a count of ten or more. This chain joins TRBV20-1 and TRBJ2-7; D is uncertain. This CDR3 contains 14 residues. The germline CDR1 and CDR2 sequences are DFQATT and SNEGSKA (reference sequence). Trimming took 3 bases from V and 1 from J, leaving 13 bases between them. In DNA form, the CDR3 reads TGCAGTGCTAGCCGGTTCCTTTATTCCTACGAGCAGTACTTC. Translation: CSASRFLYSYEQYF.

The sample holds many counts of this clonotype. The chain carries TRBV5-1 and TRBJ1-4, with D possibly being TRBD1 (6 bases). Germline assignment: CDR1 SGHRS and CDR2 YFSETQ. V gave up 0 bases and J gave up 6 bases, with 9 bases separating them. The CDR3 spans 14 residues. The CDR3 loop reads CASSLEAGDEKLFF. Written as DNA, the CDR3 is TGCGCCAGCAGCTTGGAGGCAGGGGATGAAAAACTGTTTTTT.

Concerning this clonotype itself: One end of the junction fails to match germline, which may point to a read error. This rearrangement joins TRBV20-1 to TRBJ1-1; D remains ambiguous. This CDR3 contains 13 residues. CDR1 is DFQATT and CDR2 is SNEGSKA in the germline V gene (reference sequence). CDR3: CSALSAKNTEALF. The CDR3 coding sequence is TGCAGTGCTCTATCAGCGAAGAACACTGAAGCTTTATTT.

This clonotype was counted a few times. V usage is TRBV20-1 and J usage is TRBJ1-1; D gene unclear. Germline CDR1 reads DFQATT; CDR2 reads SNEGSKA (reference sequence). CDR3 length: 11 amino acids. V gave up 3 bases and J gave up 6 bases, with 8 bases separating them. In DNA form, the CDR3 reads TGCAGTGCTAGGGAAATGGCTGAAGCTTTCTTT. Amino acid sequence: CSAREMAEAFF.

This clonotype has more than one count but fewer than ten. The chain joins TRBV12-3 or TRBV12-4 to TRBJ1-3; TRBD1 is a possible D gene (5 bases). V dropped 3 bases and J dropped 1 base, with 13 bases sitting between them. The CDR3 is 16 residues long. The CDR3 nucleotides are TGTGCCAGCAGTTTTGAGGGGAAAGGGTCTGGAAACACCATATATTTT. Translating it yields CASSFEGKGSGNTIYF.

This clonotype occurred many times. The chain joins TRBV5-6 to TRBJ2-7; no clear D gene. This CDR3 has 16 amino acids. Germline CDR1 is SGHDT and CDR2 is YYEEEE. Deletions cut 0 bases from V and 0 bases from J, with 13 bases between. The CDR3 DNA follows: TGTGCCAGCAGCTTGGGGTCCCTTAGGAGCTCCTACGAGCAGTACTTC. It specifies CASSLGSLRSSYEQYF.

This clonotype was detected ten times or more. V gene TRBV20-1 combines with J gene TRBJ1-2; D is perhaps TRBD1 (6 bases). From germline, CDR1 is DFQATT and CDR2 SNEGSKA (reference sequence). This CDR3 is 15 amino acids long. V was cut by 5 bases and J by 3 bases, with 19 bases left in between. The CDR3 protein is CSALNRAGEDYGYTF. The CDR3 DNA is TGCAGTGCTCTGAATCGGGCAGGGGAGGACTATGGCTACACCTTC.

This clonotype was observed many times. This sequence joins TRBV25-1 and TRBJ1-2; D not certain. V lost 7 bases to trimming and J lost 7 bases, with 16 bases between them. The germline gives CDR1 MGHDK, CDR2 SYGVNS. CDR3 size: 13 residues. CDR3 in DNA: TGTGCCAGCACCGACTTGTCGGGTTTTGGCTACACCTTC. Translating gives CASTDLSGFGYTF.

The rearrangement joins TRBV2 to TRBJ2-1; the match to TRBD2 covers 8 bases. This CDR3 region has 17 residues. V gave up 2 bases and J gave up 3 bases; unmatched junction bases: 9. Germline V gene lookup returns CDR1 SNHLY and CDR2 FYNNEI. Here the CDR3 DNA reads TGTGCCAGCAGTGAAAGGCGGGGGGCCTCCTTCTACAATGAGCAGTTCTTC. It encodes CASSERRGASFYNEQFF.

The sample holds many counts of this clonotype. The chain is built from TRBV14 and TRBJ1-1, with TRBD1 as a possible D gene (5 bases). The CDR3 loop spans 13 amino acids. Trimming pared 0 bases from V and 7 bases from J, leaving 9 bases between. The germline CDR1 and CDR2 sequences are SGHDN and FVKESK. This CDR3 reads CASSQDLDSEAFF. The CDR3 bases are TGTGCCAGCAGCCAAGACTTAGACAGTGAAGCTTTCTTT.

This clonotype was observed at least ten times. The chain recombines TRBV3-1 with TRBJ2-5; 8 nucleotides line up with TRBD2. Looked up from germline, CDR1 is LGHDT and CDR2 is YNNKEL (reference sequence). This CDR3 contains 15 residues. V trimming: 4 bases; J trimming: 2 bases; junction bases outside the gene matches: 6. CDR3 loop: CASSPSLAGQETQYF. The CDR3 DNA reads TGTGCCAGCAGCCCTAGTTTAGCGGGGCAAGAGACCCAGTACTTC.

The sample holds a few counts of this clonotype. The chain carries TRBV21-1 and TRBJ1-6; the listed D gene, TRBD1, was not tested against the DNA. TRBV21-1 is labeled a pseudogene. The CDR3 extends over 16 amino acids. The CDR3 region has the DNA TGTGCCAGCAGCAATTGGAGGGGGACAGGTCGCTCACCCCTCCACTTT. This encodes CASSNWRGTGRSPLHF.